What follows describes a single T cell receptor beta chain. In the authors' workflow: Estimated nucleated cell counts came from reference gene primer amplification. Profiled with immunoSEQ multiplex PCR; TCRdb holds only in-frame clones, not every one. From that table come the V and J calls and clone size; the DNA was used to work out D and trimming. The sample holds under 200,000 clones, 70% to 90% seen once. This sample was taken from a study of blood T cell repertoires in COVID-19. Study at large: The study drew acute and convalescent COVID-19 samples from the United States, Italy and Spain. T cells, B-cell-depleted T cells, or PBMCs provided the cDNA or gDNA that served as material.

CDR1 is ENHRY, CDR2 SYGVKD, per germline. This CDR3 contains 16 residues. Trimming removed 5 bases from V and 5 bases from J; junction bases left unmatched: 9. The TCR sequence derives from a woman in her 70s with acute or convalescent COVID-19. Material for sequencing was peripheral blood. V is TRBV10-3 and J is TRBJ1-6, with TRBD1 identical over 7 bases. This chain's CDR3 is CAISSQGGPNNSPLHF. The CDR3 region has the DNA TGTGCCATCAGTTCTCAGGGGGGACCAAATAATTCACCCCTCCACTTT.